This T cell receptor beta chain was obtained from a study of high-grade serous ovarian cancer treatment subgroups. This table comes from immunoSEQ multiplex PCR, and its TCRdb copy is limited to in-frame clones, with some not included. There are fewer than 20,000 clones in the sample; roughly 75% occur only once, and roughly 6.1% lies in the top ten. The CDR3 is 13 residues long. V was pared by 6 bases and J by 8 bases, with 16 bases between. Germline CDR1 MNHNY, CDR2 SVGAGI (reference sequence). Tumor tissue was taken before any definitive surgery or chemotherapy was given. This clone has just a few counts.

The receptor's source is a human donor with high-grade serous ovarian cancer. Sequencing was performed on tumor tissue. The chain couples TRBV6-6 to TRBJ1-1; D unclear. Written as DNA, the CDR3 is TGTGCCAGCAGCCCCCCCCAGGCGTCAGAAGCTTTCTTT. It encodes CASSPPQASEAFF.